This passage covers 12 T cell receptor beta chains from one sample sequenced in a study of early T cells in non-severe SARS-CoV-2 infection. TCRdb processed the 5' RACE reads anew with MiXCR; each CDR3 protein has one entry. This table has around 84,000 distinct CDR3 sequences, 13% to 15% appearing once. Input material: whole blood. The receptors derive from an adult who was a healthcare worker with PCR-confirmed SARS-CoV-2 infection or an uninfected control (not recorded which).

In this sample, this clonotype turned up a few times. The V gene is TRBV20-1, the J gene TRBJ1-5; D gene ambiguous. Trimming pared 4 bases from V and 0 bases from J, leaving 10 bases between. In germline, CDR1 is DFQATT, CDR2 SNEGSKA (reference sequence). The CDR3 runs to 14 residues. DNA of the CDR3: TGCAGTGCTAAATCGGACTTTAGCAATCAGCCCCAGCATTTT. Translating gives CSAKSDFSNQPQHF.

This clonotype has a handful of counts. V is TRBV5-1 and J is TRBJ1-6, with TRBD1 as a possible D gene (6 bases). Germline loops: CDR1 SGHRS, CDR2 YFSETQ. Trimming took off 1 base at V and 8 bases at J, with 10 bases between the two ends. The CDR3 loop spans 14 amino acids. CDR3 coding DNA: TGCGCCAGCAGCTTGACAGGGCTCGATTCACCCCTCCACTTT. It is translated as CASSLTGLDSPLHF.

This clonotype was recorded at least ten times. The gene calls are TRBV20-1 and TRBJ1-5, with a tentative D call TRBD1 (5 bases). Germline V gene lookup returns CDR1 DFQATT and CDR2 SNEGSKA (reference sequence). The CDR3 is made up of 15 amino acids. V gave up 0 bases and J gave up 3 bases, with 12 bases separating them. This chain's CDR3 is CSARDQTADNQPQHF. CDR3 DNA: TGCAGTGCTAGAGATCAGACAGCCGACAATCAGCCCCAGCATTTT.

This clonotype came up a few times. This rearrangement joins TRBV5-1 to TRBJ2-7; a weak D match, TRBD1 (6 bases). This CDR3 is 16 amino acids long. CDR1 and CDR2 from the germline V gene are SGHRS and YFSETQ. Trimming removed 5 bases at V and 0 bases at J, with 18 bases between. The CDR3 coding sequence is TGCGCCAGCAGGGGACGGGACAAGGGTTTCTCCTACGAGCAGTACTTC. Protein product: CASRGRDKGFSYEQYF.

This clonotype came up a few times. CDR3 sequence: CASSQPLVLNTEAFF. In DNA form, the CDR3 reads TGCGCCAGCAGCCAGCCTCTTGTCTTGAACACTGAAGCTTTCTTT. The chain employs TRBV4-1 and TRBJ1-1; D remains unclear. The V gene's germline CDR1 is MGHRA and CDR2 YSYEKL. CDR3 length: 15 residues. V lost 3 bases and J 0 bases, leaving 11 bases between the germline ends.

V gene TRBV12-5 combines with J gene TRBJ1-2; D ambiguous. V was trimmed by 6 bases and J by 4 bases, leaving 15 bases between them. Looked up from germline, CDR1 is LGHNT and CDR2 is FRNRAP. This CDR3 is built from 14 residues. CDR3 in DNA: TGTGCTAGTGGACCCGGAGGGATCACCTATGGCTACACCTTC. Protein product: CASGPGGITYGYTF.

This clonotype was counted only a few times. V is TRBV5-1 and J is TRBJ1-1; D perhaps matches TRBD1 (5 bases). The CDR3 is made up of 15 amino acids. V was cut by 0 bases and J by 1 base, with 10 bases left in between. Germline-derived CDR1 and CDR2 are SGHRS and YFSETQ. The CDR3 reads CASSLAGHSNTEAFF. CDR3 nucleotides: TGCGCCAGCAGCTTGGCTGGACACTCGAACACTGAAGCTTTCTTT.

The rearrangement links TRBV29-1 to TRBJ1-2; 11 bases map to TRBD1. From germline, CDR1 is SQVTM and CDR2 ANQGSEA. The CDR3 loop spans 20 amino acids. With 5 bases clipped from V and 0 bases from J, the junction kept 20 bases outside the gene matches. The CDR3: CSVKGQGAEHFMSANYGYTF. The CDR3 region has the DNA TGCAGCGTTAAAGGACAGGGGGCCGAACATTTTATGTCAGCTAACTATGGCTACACCTTC. The full variable domain, rest sourced from reference TRBV29-1 and TRBJ1-2, is SAVISQKPSRDICQRGTSLTIQCQVDSQVTMMFWYRQQPGQSLTLIATANQGSEATYESGFVIDKFPISRPNLTFSTLTVSNMSPEDSSIYLCSVKGQGAEHFMSANYGYTFGSGTRLTVV.

The chain uses TRBV11-2 and TRBJ2-3; D remains unclear. Trimming shortened V by 0 bases and J by 6 bases, and 4 bases separated the two germline ends. This CDR3 contains 12 residues. Germline loops: CDR1 SGHAT, CDR2 FQNNGV. The CDR3: CASSLDLDTQYF. Written as DNA, the CDR3 is TGTGCCAGCAGCTTAGACCTTGATACGCAGTATTTT.

The rearrangement joins TRBV15 to TRBJ2-1; a weak D match, TRBD2 (5 bases). The CDR3 extends over 15 amino acids. Germline V lookup: CDR1 LNHNV, CDR2 YYDKDF (reference sequence). V was shortened by 3 bases and J by 9 bases, with 18 bases between the two germline ends. The CDR3 region has the DNA TGTGCCACCAGCAGGGACCAGGCGCGCAGCGGTGAGCAGTTCTTC. Amino acid sequence: CATSRDQARSGEQFF.

A few counts support this clonotype. CDR3 coding DNA: TGCAGTGCCCTAGGGACAGGGAAAACAGATACGCAGTATTTT. Its translation: CSALGTGKTDTQYF. V usage is TRBV20-1 and J usage is TRBJ2-3; 9 bases match TRBD1. CDR1 is DFQATT and CDR2 is SNEGSKA in the germline V gene (reference sequence). The CDR3 loop spans 14 amino acids. Unmatched junction bases numbered 7, after V lost 6 bases and J lost 3 bases.

This clonotype was counted at least ten times. This sequence joins TRBV5-1 and TRBJ2-2, with D maybe TRBD2 (6 bases). With 4 bases removed from V and 3 bases from J, the gap between germline ends came to 13 bases. Germline V CDR1 and CDR2: SGHRS, YFSETQ. This CDR3 contains 15 residues. CDR3: CASSGRDSYTGELFF. CDR3 bases: TGCGCCAGCAGCGGGCGGGACTCCTACACCGGGGAGCTGTTTTTT. Variable domain in full (rest from reference TRBV5-1 and TRBJ2-2): KAGVTQTPRYLIKTRGQQVTLSCSPISGHRSVSWYQQTPGQGLQFLFEYFSETQRNKGNFPGRFSGRQFSNSRSEMNVSTLELGDSALYLCASSGRDSYTGELFFGEGSRLTVL.